Sequencing of this TCR beta chain was carried out in a study of T cells after yellow fever vaccination. V was pared by 5 bases and J by 4 bases, with 9 bases of the junction left unmatched. Germline assignment: CDR1 MNHEY and CDR2 SMNVEV (reference sequence). The CDR3 is 15 residues long. This clonotype was recorded at least ten times. Universal primer sites and UMIs were introduced during 5'RACE template-switching synthesis of TCR cDNA. TCRdb re-called the 5' RACE reads with MiXCR, one entry per CDR3 protein. The sample yields 300,000 to 400,000 distinct CDR3 sequences, about 10% seen once. The source of this sequence is a man between 18 and 29 years old who received the YFV17D yellow fever vaccine. V gene TRBV27 combines with J gene TRBJ1-1, with 8 positions matching TRBD1. The sample was CD4+ T cells sorted from PBMCs, taken 45 days after the yellow fever booster vaccination. CDR3 in amino acids: CASSILGQASTEAFF. In DNA, the CDR3 is TGTGCCAGCAGTATCCTGGGACAGGCCAGCACTGAAGCTTTCTTT.